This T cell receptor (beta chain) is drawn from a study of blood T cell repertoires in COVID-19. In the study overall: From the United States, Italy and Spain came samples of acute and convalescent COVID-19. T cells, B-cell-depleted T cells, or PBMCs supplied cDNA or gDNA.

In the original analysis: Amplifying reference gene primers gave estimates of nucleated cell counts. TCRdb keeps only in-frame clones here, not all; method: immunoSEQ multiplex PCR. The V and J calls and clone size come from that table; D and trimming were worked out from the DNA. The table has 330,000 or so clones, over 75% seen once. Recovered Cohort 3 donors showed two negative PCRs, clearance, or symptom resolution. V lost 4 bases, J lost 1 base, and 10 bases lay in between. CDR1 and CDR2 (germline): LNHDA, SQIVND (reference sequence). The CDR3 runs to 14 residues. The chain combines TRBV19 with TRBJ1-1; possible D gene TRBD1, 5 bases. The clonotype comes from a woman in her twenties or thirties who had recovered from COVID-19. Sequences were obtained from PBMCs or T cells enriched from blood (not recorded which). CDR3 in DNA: TGTGCCAGTAGTACCAGGGCTGCGAACACTGAAGCTTTCTTT. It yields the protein CASSTRAANTEAFF.